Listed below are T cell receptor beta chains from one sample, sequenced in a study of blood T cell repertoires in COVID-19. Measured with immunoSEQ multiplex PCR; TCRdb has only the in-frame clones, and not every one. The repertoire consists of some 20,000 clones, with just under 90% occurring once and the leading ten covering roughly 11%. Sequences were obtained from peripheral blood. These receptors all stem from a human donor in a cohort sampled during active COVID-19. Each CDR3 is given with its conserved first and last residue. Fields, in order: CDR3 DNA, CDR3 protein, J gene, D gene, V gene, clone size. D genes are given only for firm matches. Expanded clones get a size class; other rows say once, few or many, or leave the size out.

DNA: TGTGCCAGCAGCTTGAAACGGGAGTTCGATGAGCAGTTCTTC
CDR3: CASSLKREFDEQFF
J: TRBJ2-1
D: NA
V: TRBV5-5
size: few

DNA: TGTGCCAGCAGCCCAGGGGATAGAGATAATGAAAAACTGTTTTTT
CDR3: CASSPGDRDNEKLFF
J: TRBJ1-4
D: NA
V: TRBV7-6
size: NA

DNA: TGTGCCTGGAGTGTAGGAGGGACCAACACCGGGGAGCTGTTTTTT
CDR3: CAWSVGGTNTGELFF
J: TRBJ2-2
D: NA
V: TRBV30
size: NA

DNA: TGTGCCAGCTCACCATCGGGGACAGGGGGCTACAATGAGCAGTTCTTC
CDR3: CASSPSGTGGYNEQFF
J: TRBJ2-1
D: TRBD1
V: TRBV18
size: NA

DNA: TGTGCCAGCAGTTACTCTACAGGGGATGAAAAACTGTTTTTT
CDR3: CASSYSTGDEKLFF
J: TRBJ1-4
D: TRBD1
V: TRBV6-5
size: NA

DNA: TGCAGCGTTGGGGTTCGGGGGGAAGAGACCCAGTACTTC
CDR3: CSVGVRGEETQYF
J: TRBJ2-5
D: TRBD2
V: TRBV29-1
size: NA

DNA: TGTGCCAGCAGTTACCCGCGGGCTGGAACTAATGAAGCTTTCTTT
CDR3: CASSYPRAGTNEAFF
J: TRBJ1-1
D: NA
V: TRBV6-5
size: NA

DNA: TGTGCCAGCAGCCAAGAGGGTTTGCATGCCGGGAGGTTCCAAGAGACCCAGTACTTC
CDR3: CASSQEGLHAGRFQETQYF
J: TRBJ2-5
D: TRBD2
V: TRBV14
size: NA

DNA: TGTGCCAGCAGTCAGACAGGGCTAGATCAGCCCCAGCATTTT
CDR3: CASSQTGLDQPQHF
J: TRBJ1-5
D: TRBD1
V: TRBV27
size: NA

DNA: TGTGCCAGCAGTACGGGGCAGGGGGCTTGGGACTATGGCTACACCTTC
CDR3: CASSTGQGAWDYGYTF
J: TRBJ1-2
D: TRBD1
V: TRBV28
size: NA

DNA: TGTGCCAGCAGCAAACTCCGCGGCTCTGGGGCCAACGTCCTGACTTTC
CDR3: CASSKLRGSGANVLTF
J: TRBJ2-6
D: NA
V: TRBV21-1
size: once

DNA: TGTGCCAGTAGTACCCGGACAGGGGTCGCTTTCTTT
CDR3: CASSTRTGVAFF
J: TRBJ1-1
D: TRBD1
V: TRBV19
size: NA

DNA: TGTGCCAGCAAACCGGAGGGGAACGGGGAGCTGTTTTTT
CDR3: CASKPEGNGELFF
J: TRBJ2-2
D: NA
V: TRBV19
size: NA

DNA: TGCAGTGCTAGTGGGGGCGGGGGTAATGAAAAACTGTTTTTT
CDR3: CSASGGGGNEKLFF
J: TRBJ1-4
D: NA
V: TRBV20-1
size: NA

DNA: TGTGCCAGCAGTTTATCCCAGGGCGCGGGACAGCCCCAGCATTTT
CDR3: CASSLSQGAGQPQHF
J: TRBJ1-5
D: NA
V: TRBV27
size: NA